The 10 T cell receptor beta chains below were found in one sample sequenced in a study of blood T cell repertoires in COVID-19. Libraries were prepared by immunoSEQ multiplex PCR; TCRdb keeps only in-frame clonotypes and omits some of them. Of fewer than 250,000 clones detected, about four fifths appear once; the ten largest clones hold around 8%. Sequencing was performed on peripheral blood. Receptors were obtained from an older woman with COVID-19, enrolled during active disease.

The V call is TRBV7-9, the J call TRBJ1-1; maybe TRBD1 (6 bases). Germline CDR1 and CDR2: SEHNR and FQNEAQ (reference sequence). The length of the CDR3 is 13 residues. The V end was cut by 7 bases, the J end by 1 base, with 10 bases between. CDR3 in DNA: TGTGCCAGCAATAAACAGGGGAACACTGAAGCTTTCTTT. It codes for CASNKQGNTEAFF.

This clone was found a few times. The chain couples TRBV4-3 to TRBJ2-1; the match to TRBD2 covers 9 bases. CDR3 length: 15 amino acids. The V segment lost 5 bases and the J segment 7 bases; nucleotides outside the gene matches: 9. Germline assignment: CDR1 LGHNA and CDR2 YSLEER. CDR3 region: CASSLLAGVRNEQFF. In DNA, the CDR3 is TGCGCCAGCAGCTTATTAGCGGGAGTCAGGAATGAGCAGTTCTTC.

The chain employs TRBV6-4 and TRBJ2-2, with D perhaps matching TRBD1 (6 bases). V lost 6 bases to trimming and J lost 1 base, with 9 bases between them. The CDR3 extends over 14 amino acids. Per the germline V gene, CDR1 is MRHNA and CDR2 is SNTAGT. The CDR3 nucleotides are TGTGCCAGCAGGGCAGGGGAGAACACCGGGGAGCTGTTTTTT. It is translated as CASRAGENTGELFF.

This chain links TRBV4-2 with TRBJ1-1; a weak D match, TRBD1 (5 bases). The CDR3 consists of 15 residues. The V end lost 5 bases, the J end lost 6 bases, and 19 bases lay between the germline ends. CDR1 LGHNA and CDR2 YNFKEQ come from the germline V gene. The CDR3 nucleotides read TGTGCCAGCAGCTCCAGACCGGGGGATGCGGCTGAAGCTTTCTTT. This gives the protein CASSSRPGDAAEAFF.

The chain employs TRBV5-4 and TRBJ1-2; D not resolved. Trimming removed 1 base at V and 7 bases at J, with 14 bases between. Germline CDR1 is SGHNT and CDR2 is YYREEE (reference sequence). The CDR3 extends over 14 amino acids. The CDR3 sequence is CASSLPGEEAGYTF. The CDR3 DNA sequence: TGTGCCAGCAGCTTGCCCGGGGAGGAGGCTGGCTACACCTTC.

The chain uses TRBV7-2 and TRBJ1-5, with a weak D call TRBD1 (6 bases). The V and J ends lost 4 bases and 4 bases respectively, with 8 bases between them. Germline CDR1 reads SGHTA; CDR2 reads FQGNSA. The CDR3 spans 13 residues. The CDR3 here is CASSSRGNQPQHF. CDR3 coding DNA: TGTGCCAGCAGCTCAAGGGGGAATCAGCCCCAGCATTTT. The complete variable domain, with remaining parts taken from reference TRBV7-2 and TRBJ1-5, reads GAGVSQSPSNKVTEKGKDVELRCDPISGHTALYWYRQSLGQGLEFLIYFQGNSAPDKSGLPSDRFSAERTGGSVSTLTIQRTQQEDSAVYLCASSSRGNQPQHFGDGTRLSIL.

This clone has a single count. The chain uses TRBV21-1 and TRBJ2-7; no DNA check was done on the table's D call, TRBD2. TRBV21-1 is noted as a pseudogene. The CDR3 length is 15 residues. The CDR3 region has the DNA TGTGCCAGCAGCAAAGGAGGTAGCGGGGGCTACGAGCAGTACTTC. Protein product: CASSKGGSGGYEQYF.

This chain uses TRBV7-8 with TRBJ1-5; maybe TRBD1 (6 bases). The CDR3 totals 16 residues. CDR1 and CDR2 (germline): SGHVS, FQNEAQ. The germline V and J ends were trimmed by 1 base and 1 base, with 11 bases remaining between them. The CDR3 DNA reads TGTGCCAGCAGCTTAGAATCAGGGGCGAGCAATCAGCCCCAGCATTTT. Encoded protein: CASSLESGASNQPQHF.

The table lists this clone with a count of one. CDR3 nucleotide sequence: TGCGCCAGCAGCTTTCGGGGACTAGCCGAAGATACGCAGTATTTT. Its translation is CASSFRGLAEDTQYF. The chain is built from TRBV4-1 and TRBJ2-3; 9 bases are shared with TRBD2. Unmatched junction bases numbered 8, after V lost 5 bases and J lost 5 bases. This CDR3 has 15 amino acids. CDR1 is MGHRA, CDR2 YSYEKL, per germline.

This sequence joins TRBV15 and TRBJ1-3; 9 bases fit TRBD1. The CDR3 contains 22 residues. CDR1 is LNHNV and CDR2 is YYDKDF in the germline V gene (reference sequence). Trimming cost V 0 bases and J 5 bases; bases outside gene matches: 23. The CDR3 nucleotides read TGTGCCACCAGCAGAGATAAAGGCTTGGGCACTCGGACAGGGGAATATCGAAACACCATATATTTT. Amino acids: CATSRDKGLGTRTGEYRNTIYF.